This T cell receptor beta chain derives from a study of blood T cell repertoires in COVID-19. Study overall: Specimens from acute and convalescent COVID-19 originated in the United States, Italy and Spain. T cells, B-cell-depleted T cells, or PBMCs supplied cDNA or gDNA.

Original processing notes: The authors estimated nucleated cell counts from reference gene primer amplification. Libraries were prepared by immunoSEQ multiplex PCR; TCRdb keeps only in-frame clonotypes and omits some of them. D and trimming come from the DNA, and the V and J calls and clone size come from that table. This table has about 55,000 clones, approximately 84% appearing once. The germline V gene encodes CDR1 SNHLY and CDR2 FYNNEI. This CDR3 comprises 14 residues. V lost 7 bases and J lost 4; bases outside the gene matches: 9. Sequenced input: peripheral blood. This clonotype was obtained from a human donor in a cohort sampled during active COVID-19. The chain combines TRBV2 with TRBJ2-7, with 8 positions matching TRBD2. In DNA form, the CDR3 reads TGTGCCAGCACCCCACGGGAGGGGGGTTACGAGCAGTACTTC. Its translation is CASTPREGGYEQYF.